In its sample, the clone carrying this T cell receptor beta chain was seen a few times. The PCR ran on 60 Vbeta and 13 Jbeta primers. The method was immunoSEQ multiplex PCR; TCRdb's version includes in-frame clones alone and lacks a portion of them. The data contain about 120,000 clones, around 75% of them singletons. This entry comes from a study of cytomegalovirus exposure and HLA in healthy donors. Donors had nominal health at sampling but likely had unrecorded immune exposures. Trimming at V came to 4 bases and at J to 4 bases, leaving 7 bases not matched to a gene. Germline V gives CDR1 SQVTM, CDR2 ANQGSEA. CDR3 size: 14 residues.

The sequence was collected from a woman in her late teens or twenties in good health and CMV-seronegative. Sequencing was carried out using PBMCs. This sequence joins TRBV29-1 and TRBJ2-7, with TRBD2 identical over 10 bases. CDR3 loop: CSVGERGGGYEQYF. The CDR3 bases are TGCAGCGTTGGGGAGCGGGGGGGCGGGTACGAGCAGTACTTC.